This entry is about one T cell receptor beta chain. Sequenced by immunoSEQ multiplex PCR; TCRdb stores in-frame clones only, minus some. The table has about 730,000 clones, roughly 85% seen once; the top ten hold 0.008% to 0.011%. This specimen comes from a study of shared T cell receptors in the human thymus. Deletions cut 1 base from V and 2 bases from J, with 17 bases between. The germline V gene encodes CDR1 SGHDN and CDR2 FVKESK. The CDR3 runs 17 residues. These data are also associated with another study on human thymus T cells. Per that study: Donation was from healthy Finnish infants who were having corrective surgery that addressed congenital heart defects. Resections from corrective heart surgery supplied the thymus tissue. Thymic and blood repertoires showed apparently biased V and J gene usage. Highly overlapping thymic repertoires among unrelated individuals were reported in related research.

This TCR derives from a girl in the first two years of life with a congenital heart defect. The V gene is TRBV14, the J gene TRBJ2-5; D ambiguous. Sequencing was done on a sample of thymocytes. The CDR3 loop reads CASSQALPPCRQETQYF. In nucleotides, the CDR3 is TGTGCCAGCAGCCAAGCGTTACCCCCCTGTCGGCAAGAGACCCAGTACTTC.